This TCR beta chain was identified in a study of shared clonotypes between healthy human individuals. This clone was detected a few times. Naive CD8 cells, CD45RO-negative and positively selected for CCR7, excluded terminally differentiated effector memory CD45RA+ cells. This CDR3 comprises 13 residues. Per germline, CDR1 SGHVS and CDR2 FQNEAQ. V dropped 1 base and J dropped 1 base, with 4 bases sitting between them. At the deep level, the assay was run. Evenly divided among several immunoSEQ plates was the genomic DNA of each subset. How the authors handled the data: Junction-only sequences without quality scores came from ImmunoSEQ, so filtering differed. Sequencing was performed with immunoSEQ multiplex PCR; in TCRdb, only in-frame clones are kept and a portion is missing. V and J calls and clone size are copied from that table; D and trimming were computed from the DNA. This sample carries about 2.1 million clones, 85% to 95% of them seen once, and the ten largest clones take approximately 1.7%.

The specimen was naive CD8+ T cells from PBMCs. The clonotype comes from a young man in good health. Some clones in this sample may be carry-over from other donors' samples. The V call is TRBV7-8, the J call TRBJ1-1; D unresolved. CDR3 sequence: CASSLEGNTEAFF. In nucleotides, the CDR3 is TGTGCCAGCAGCTTAGAGGGGAACACTGAAGCTTTCTTT.